The rows below give T cell receptor beta chains drawn from one sample of a study of graft-versus-host responses after intestinal transplantation. The method was immunoSEQ multiplex PCR; TCRdb's version includes in-frame clones alone and lacks a portion of them. Among about 85,000 clones listed, roughly 80% were seen once. These TCRs' antigens remain unknown. The starting material was unstimulated CD4+ T cells sorted from spleen or lymph node cells, obtained before intestinal transplant. The receptors derive from a human donor who received an intestinal transplant. The CDR3 runs from the conserved cysteine through the conserved F or W. D genes are given only for firm matches. Size is omitted from some rows. Given values are once, few, many or a class for expanded clones.

j_gene: TRBJ2-7
d_gene: TRBD2
v_gene: TRBV4-2
abundance: .
CDR3aa: CASSPVVASGGYEQYF
CDR3nt: TGTGCCAGCAGCCCTGTCGTGGCTAGCGGGGGCTACGAGCAGTACTTC

j_gene: TRBJ2-3
d_gene: TRBD2
v_gene: TRBV7-2
abundance: .
CDR3aa: CASSQYAGGGAQYF
CDR3nt: TGTGCCAGCAGCCAATATGCCGGGGGGGGAGCGCAGTATTTT

j_gene: TRBJ1-1
d_gene: TRBD1
v_gene: TRBV6-5
abundance: .
CDR3aa: CAGVTGMAPNTEAFF
CDR3nt: TGTGCCGGAGTGACAGGGATGGCACCCAACACTGAAGCTTTCTTT

j_gene: TRBJ1-2
d_gene: .
v_gene: TRBV10-3
abundance: .
CDR3aa: CAISESRDYGYTF
CDR3nt: TGTGCCATCAGTGAGTCACGGGACTATGGCTACACCTTC

j_gene: TRBJ2-1
d_gene: TRBD2
v_gene: TRBV9
abundance: .
CDR3aa: CASGFGTSVYNEQFF
CDR3nt: TGTGCCAGCGGATTCGGGACTAGCGTCTACAATGAGCAGTTCTTC

j_gene: TRBJ1-5
d_gene: TRBD1
v_gene: TRBV7-2
abundance: .
CDR3aa: CASSFRGRREPQHF
CDR3nt: TGTGCCAGCAGCTTCAGGGGGCGTAGGGAGCCCCAGCATTTT

j_gene: TRBJ1-5
d_gene: .
v_gene: TRBV28
abundance: .
CDR3aa: CASSTPPGHGQPQHF
CDR3nt: TGTGCCAGCAGTACGCCGCCGGGACATGGGCAGCCCCAGCATTTT

j_gene: TRBJ2-1
d_gene: TRBD2
v_gene: TRBV6-1
abundance: .
CDR3aa: CASSGGRTSGGGNEQFF
CDR3nt: TGTGCCAGCAGTGGCGGACGGACTAGCGGGGGGGGTAATGAGCAGTTCTTC

j_gene: TRBJ2-3
d_gene: TRBD1
v_gene: TRBV5-1
abundance: .
CDR3aa: CASSPTGGEADTQYF
CDR3nt: TGCGCCAGCAGCCCTACAGGGGGAGAGGCAGATACGCAGTATTTT

j_gene: TRBJ1-2
d_gene: TRBD1
v_gene: TRBV5-1
abundance: .
CDR3aa: CASSKTGETYGYTF
CDR3nt: TGCGCCAGCAGCAAGACAGGGGAAACCTATGGCTACACCTTC

j_gene: TRBJ2-2
d_gene: TRBD1
v_gene: TRBV5-1
abundance: .
CDR3aa: CASSIQGTGELFF
CDR3nt: TGCGCCAGCAGCATACAGGGGACCGGGGAGCTGTTTTTT

j_gene: TRBJ2-5
d_gene: .
v_gene: TRBV11-2
abundance: .
CDR3aa: CASSTLEGAGETQYF
CDR3nt: TGTGCCAGCAGCACCCTGGAGGGGGCGGGAGAGACCCAGTACTTC

j_gene: TRBJ1-6
d_gene: TRBD1
v_gene: TRBV30
abundance: few
CDR3aa: CAWTGQGPSPLHF
CDR3nt: TGTGCCTGGACAGGACAGGGGCCATCACCCCTCCACTTT

j_gene: TRBJ2-2
d_gene: .
v_gene: TRBV11-2
abundance: .
CDR3aa: CASSKGAGELFF
CDR3nt: TGTGCCAGCAGCAAGGGGGCCGGGGAGCTGTTTTTT

j_gene: TRBJ2-3
d_gene: .
v_gene: TRBV9
abundance: .
CDR3aa: CASSVLGAGTDTQYF
CDR3nt: TGTGCCAGCAGCGTACTGGGAGCAGGCACAGATACGCAGTATTTT

j_gene: TRBJ2-3
d_gene: .
v_gene: TRBV19
abundance: .
CDR3aa: CASSIGSGSTDTQYF
CDR3nt: TGTGCCAGTAGTATCGGGTCTGGGAGCACAGATACGCAGTATTTT